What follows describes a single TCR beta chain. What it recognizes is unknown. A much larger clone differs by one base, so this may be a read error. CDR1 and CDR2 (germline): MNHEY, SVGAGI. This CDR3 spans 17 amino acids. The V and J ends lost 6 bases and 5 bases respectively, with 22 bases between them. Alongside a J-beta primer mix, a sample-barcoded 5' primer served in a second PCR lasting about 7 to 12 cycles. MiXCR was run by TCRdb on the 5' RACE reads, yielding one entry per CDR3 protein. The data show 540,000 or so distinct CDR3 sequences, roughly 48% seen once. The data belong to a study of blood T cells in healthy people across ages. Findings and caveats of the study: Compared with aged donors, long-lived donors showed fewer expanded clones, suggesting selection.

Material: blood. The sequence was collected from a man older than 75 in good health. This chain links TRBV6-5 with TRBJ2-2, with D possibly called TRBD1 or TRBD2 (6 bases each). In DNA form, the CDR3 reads TGTGCCAGCAGCTTATCCTCCCGGGAAGGGGGGACCGGGGAGCTGTTTTTT. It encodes CASSLSSREGGTGELFF.